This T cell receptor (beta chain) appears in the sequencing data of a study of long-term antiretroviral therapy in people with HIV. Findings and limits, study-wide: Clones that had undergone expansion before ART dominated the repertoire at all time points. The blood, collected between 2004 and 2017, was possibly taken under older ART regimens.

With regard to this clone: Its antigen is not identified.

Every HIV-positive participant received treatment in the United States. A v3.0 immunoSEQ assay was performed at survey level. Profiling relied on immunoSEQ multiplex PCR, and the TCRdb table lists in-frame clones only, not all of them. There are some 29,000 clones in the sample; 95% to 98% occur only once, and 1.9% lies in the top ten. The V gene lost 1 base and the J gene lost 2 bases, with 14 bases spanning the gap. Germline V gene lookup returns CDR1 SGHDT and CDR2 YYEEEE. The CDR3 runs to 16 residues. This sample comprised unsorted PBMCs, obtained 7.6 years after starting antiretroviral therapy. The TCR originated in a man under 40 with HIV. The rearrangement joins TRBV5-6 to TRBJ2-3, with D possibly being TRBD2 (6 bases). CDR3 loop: CASSLSAGRLTDTQYF. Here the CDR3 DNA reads TGTGCCAGCAGCTTGTCTGCGGGACGCCTCACAGATACGCAGTATTTT.